The 30 T cell receptor beta chains in this list originate from one sample, sequenced in a study of cytomegalovirus exposure and HLA in healthy donors. PCR was performed using 60 Vbeta and 13 Jbeta primers. Clones were read by immunoSEQ multiplex PCR, and TCRdb kept only the in-frame ones, dropping some. The sample holds about 120,000 clones, approximately 81% seen once. Sequencing input: PBMCs. The receptors stem from a man aged 18 to 30 in good health and CMV-seronegative.

CDR3 sequence: CASSEGTSGRGNEQFF. The CDR3 DNA reads TGTGCCAGCAGTGAAGGGACTAGCGGGAGGGGAAATGAGCAGTTCTTC. The chain is built from TRBV6-1 and TRBJ2-1, with TRBD2 identical over 15 bases. This CDR3 has 16 amino acids. Unmatched junction bases numbered 2, after V lost 1 base and J lost 7 bases. Germline CDR1 is MNHNS and CDR2 is SASEGT.

Here the CDR3 reads CASSLELAGAGGTEAFF. For the CDR3, the DNA is TGTGCCAGCAGCTTAGAATTGGCGGGGGCCGGGGGCACTGAAGCTTTCTTT. The chain has TRBV7-2 and TRBJ1-1, with D perhaps matching TRBD1 (6 bases). Trimming removed 1 base from V and 4 bases from J, with 19 bases in between. The CDR3 spans 17 residues. Per the germline V gene, CDR1 is SGHTA and CDR2 is FQGNSA. The complete variable domain, with remaining parts taken from reference TRBV7-2 and TRBJ1-1, reads GAGVSQSPSNKVTEKGKDVELRCDPISGHTALYWYRQSLGQGLEFLIYFQGNSAPDKSGLPSDRFSAERTGGSVSTLTIQRTQQEDSAVYLCASSLELAGAGGTEAFFGQGTRLTVV.

The CDR3 bases are TGTGCCAGCAGCCCTTTAGGGAGGACATACGAGCAGTACTTC. It is translated as CASSPLGRTYEQYF. This sequence joins TRBV7-9 and TRBJ2-7; the D gene is possibly TRBD2 (6 bases). This CDR3 has 14 amino acids. Germline CDR1 reads SEHNR; CDR2 reads FQNEAQ (reference sequence). V dropped 5 bases and J dropped 4 bases, with 15 bases sitting between them. Supplemented by reference TRBV7-9 and TRBJ2-7, the full variable domain reads DTGVSQNPRHKITKRGQNVTFRCDPISEHNRLYWYRQTLGQGPEFLTYFQNEAQLEKSRLLSDRFSAERPKGSFSTLEIQRTEQGDSAMYLCASSPLGRTYEQYFGPGTRLTVT.

The table lists this clone with a few counts. The rearrangement links TRBV9 to TRBJ2-1; a possible D gene is TRBD2 (6 bases). Trimming removed 5 bases from V and 0 bases from J, with 18 bases in between. CDR3 length equals 17 residues. CDR1 and CDR2 from the germline V gene are SGDLS and YYNGEE. The CDR3 nucleotides are TGTGCCAGCAGTCCCCGGGGGTTTTTAAGCTCCTACAATGAGCAGTTCTTC. Translated, it gives CASSPRGFLSSYNEQFF.

The chain recombines TRBV19 with TRBJ1-2, with D unclear. The germline V gene encodes CDR1 LNHDA and CDR2 SQIVND (reference sequence). The CDR3 runs to 15 residues. Trimming cost V 6 bases and J 4 bases, with 18 bases left between them. DNA for the CDR3: TGTGCCAGTAGCCAAATTACCAACAGTGGCTATGGCTACACCTTC. This codes for CASSQITNSGYGYTF.

This chain connects TRBV9 to TRBJ2-1; TRBD2 agrees at 14 bases. CDR1 is SGDLS and CDR2 is YYNGEE in the germline V gene. J lost 9 bases, V lost 4 bases, and 15 bases had no gene match. CDR3 length equals 18 residues. The CDR3 is CASSSQVGLAGGDLEQFF. The CDR3 DNA reads TGTGCCAGCAGCTCGCAAGTCGGACTAGCGGGAGGTGATCTTGAGCAGTTCTTC.

This clone was counted a few times. J is TRBJ2-3 and V is TRBV5-1, with D tentatively TRBD2 (6 bases). The V end was cut by 4 bases, the J end by 2 bases, with 17 bases between. The CDR3 sequence is 16 residues long. The V gene's germline CDR1 is SGHRS and CDR2 YFSETQ. The DNA for the CDR3 is TGCGCCAGCAGCGTTCAATTTGGAGGGATCACAGATACGCAGTATTTT. It specifies CASSVQFGGITDTQYF. The entire variable domain, with the rest obtained from reference TRBV5-1 and TRBJ2-3, is as follows: KAGVTQTPRYLIKTRGQQVTLSCSPISGHRSVSWYQQTPGQGLQFLFEYFSETQRNKGNFPGRFSGRQFSNSRSEMNVSTLELGDSALYLCASSVQFGGITDTQYFGPGTRLTVL.

The V call is TRBV5-6, the J call TRBJ1-5; the match to TRBD1 covers 10 bases. The germline V gene encodes CDR1 SGHDT and CDR2 YYEEEE. CDR3 length: 15 amino acids. Unmatched junction bases numbered 6, after V lost 6 bases and J lost 3 bases. The chain's CDR3 is CASTETGGHNQPQHF. As DNA, the CDR3 is TGTGCCAGCACCGAGACAGGGGGCCACAATCAGCCCCAGCATTTT.

This clone showed up just a few times. The rearrangement links TRBV4-1 to TRBJ2-7; 7 bases are a match to TRBD2. The CDR3 loop spans 15 amino acids. V dropped 2 bases and J dropped 2; count of bases not matched to a gene: 6. Germline CDR1 and CDR2: MGHRA and YSYEKL. CDR3 sequence (DNA): TGCGCCAGCAGCCAATCGCCTAGCGGAGCCTACGAGCAGTACTTC. The encoded protein is CASSQSPSGAYEQYF.

The table lists this clone with a count of one. The chain has TRBV10-2 and TRBJ2-5; no firm D call. This CDR3 has 12 amino acids. The V end lost 0 bases, the J end lost 4 bases, and 3 bases lay between the germline ends. Germline V gives CDR1 WSHSY, CDR2 SAAADI. The CDR3 loop reads CASSESRETQYF. The CDR3 region has the DNA TGCGCCAGCAGTGAGTCGAGAGAGACCCAGTACTTC.

To note about this clone: A junction boundary mismatches the germline segment, possibly from a read error. This CDR3 is also generated by other DNA sequences in the sample. This chain links TRBV19 with TRBJ1-5; D not resolved. In germline, CDR1 is LNHDA, CDR2 SQIVND (reference sequence). The CDR3 is 14 amino acids. Here the CDR3 reads CASSIGPGTQPQHF. For the CDR3, the DNA is TGCGCCAGTAGTATAGGGCCGGGAACGCAGCCCCAGCATTTT.

The rearrangement joins TRBV6-5 to TRBJ2-5; 7 nucleotides line up with TRBD1. V was clipped by 5 bases and J by 3 bases; unmatched bases: 3. Germline V gene data show CDR1 as MNHEY and CDR2 as SVGAGI. CDR3 length: 13 residues. The CDR3, as DNA: TGTGCCAGCAGTGAAGGGACAGAAGAGACCCAGTACTTC. This gives the protein CASSEGTEETQYF.

The genes are TRBV4-1 and TRBJ1-2; D is possibly TRBD1 (5 bases). Germline CDR1 is MGHRA and CDR2 is YSYEKL. The CDR3 sequence is 13 residues long. V lost 1 base to trimming and J lost 4 bases, with 7 bases between them. The CDR3 DNA is TGCGCCAGCAGCCAAGGGGACTTCTATGGCTACACCTTC. It translates to CASSQGDFYGYTF.

The V and J genes are TRBV13 and TRBJ1-2, with 7 bases aligning to TRBD1. Unmatched junction bases numbered 8, after V lost 3 bases and J lost 7 bases. Germline loops: CDR1 PRHDT, CDR2 FYEKMQ (reference sequence). This CDR3 is built from 14 residues. DNA of the CDR3: TGTGCCAGCAGCTTGGTGCAGGGGGTTAGTGGCTACACCTTC. Translated, it gives CASSLVQGVSGYTF.

The rearrangement joins TRBV30 to TRBJ2-1; 7 positions agree with TRBD2. The CDR3 loop spans 11 amino acids. Trimming at V came to 5 bases and at J to 9 bases, leaving 4 bases not matched to a gene. The germline V gene encodes CDR1 GTSNPN and CDR2 SVGIG (reference sequence). The CDR3 DNA reads as TGTGCCTGGGCGGGGGAGGGTGAGCAGTTCTTC. Protein product: CAWAGEGEQFF.

This clone was observed a few times. The CDR3, as DNA: TGCAGCGAGACAAGACTAGGACTCTACAATGAGCAGTTCTTC. Translating it yields CSETRLGLYNEQFF. The gene calls are TRBV29-1 and TRBJ2-1; a weak D match, TRBD2 (6 bases). Germline V gives CDR1 SQVTM, CDR2 ANQGSEA. This CDR3 comprises 14 residues. Deletions cut 7 bases from V and 3 bases from J, with 16 bases between.

This chain connects TRBV5-1 to TRBJ1-2; D may be TRBD1 (5 bases). V was pared by 4 bases and J by 3 bases, with 10 bases between. Germline V lookup: CDR1 SGHRS, CDR2 YFSETQ. CDR3 length: 13 amino acids. The CDR3 region is CASSGGDDYGYTF. Here the CDR3 DNA reads TGCGCCAGCAGCGGGGGGGATGACTATGGCTACACCTTC.

The rearrangement links TRBV7-6 to TRBJ1-1; D is undetermined. Per germline, CDR1 SGHVS and CDR2 FNYEAQ. The CDR3 has 15 amino acids. The V end lost 2 bases, the J end lost 0 bases, and 10 bases lay between the germline ends. The CDR3 nucleotides read TGTGCCAGCAGCTTAAGCGGAGCATTGAACACTGAAGCTTTCTTT. Encoded protein: CASSLSGALNTEAFF.

V is TRBV6-5 and J is TRBJ1-3; weak D call: TRBD1 (6 bases). Trimming took off 8 bases at V and 4 bases at J, with 6 bases between the two ends. This CDR3 is 11 amino acids long. Germline CDR1 and CDR2: MNHEY and SVGAGI. CDR3 DNA: TGTGCCAGCCAGGGGGGAAACACCATATATTTT. Translated: CASQGGNTIYF.

This clone was counted a few times. This chain uses TRBV6-5 with TRBJ1-2, with TRBD1 matching 8 bases. The CDR3 length is 14 residues. J gave up 5 bases and V 5 bases, and 7 bases lay outside the gene matches. Germline lookup yields CDR1 MNHEY and CDR2 SVGAGI. The CDR3 coding sequence is TGTGCCAGCAGTGCGGCCCGACAGGGGTATGGCTACACCTTC. Its protein product is CASSAARQGYGYTF.

This clone was seen a few times. The chain uses TRBV6-6 and TRBJ1-2, with D perhaps TRBD1 (5 bases). CDR3 length equals 15 residues. Trimming removed 8 bases from V and 0 bases from J, with 16 bases in between. Germline lookup yields CDR1 MNHNY and CDR2 SVGAGI (reference sequence). The CDR3 region is CASLPGRGANYGYTF. The CDR3 DNA follows: TGTGCCAGCCTTCCAGGGCGCGGAGCTAACTATGGCTACACCTTC.

Ten or more counts support this clone. The chain couples TRBV2 to TRBJ1-5; D unresolved. Trimming removed 7 bases from V and 0 bases from J, with 22 bases in between. The CDR3 loop spans 18 amino acids. Germline V gene sequence: CDR1 SNHLY, CDR2 FYNNEI. CDR3 sequence: CASTGRDNQLYSNQPQHF. Here the CDR3 DNA reads TGTGCCAGCACGGGGAGGGATAATCAGCTTTATAGCAATCAGCCCCAGCATTTT.

This clone came up once. The chain employs TRBV7-2 and TRBJ2-1; TRBD1 agrees at 9 bases. Germline V lookup: CDR1 SGHTA, CDR2 FQGNSA. The V gene end was trimmed by 3 bases and the J gene end by 9 bases; junction bases not matched to a gene: 9. The CDR3 has 15 amino acids. CDR3 sequence (DNA): TGTGCCAGCAGCTTCCCGGGACAGGGTGTAAGTGAGCAGTTCTTC. It encodes CASSFPGQGVSEQFF.

This chain connects TRBV5-1 to TRBJ1-5, with 7 bases matching TRBD1. The CDR3 consists of 15 residues. CDR1 and CDR2 (germline): SGHRS, YFSETQ. V was clipped by 4 bases and J by 4 bases; unmatched bases: 8. DNA for the CDR3: TGCGCCAGCAGCGGAGATCTGACAGGGAATCAGCCCCAGCATTTT. Its translation: CASSGDLTGNQPQHF.

As to this clone: At one boundary the junction diverges from the germline segment, which might be a read error. The chain is built from TRBV28 and TRBJ2-7, with a weak D call TRBD2 (6 bases). The CDR3 runs 19 residues. Germline assignment: CDR1 MDHEN and CDR2 SYDVKM. The CDR3 nucleotides are TGTGCCAGCAGTTCCCACACTGTTAACTCGGGGGACGCCCACTACGGGCAGTACTTC. Amino acids: CASSSHTVNSGDAHYGQYF. The whole variable domain, remainder taken from reference TRBV28 and TRBJ2-7, is DVKVTQSSRYLVKRTGEKVFLECVQDMDHENMFWYRQDPGLGLRLIYFSYDVKMKEKGDIPEGYSVSREKKERFSLILESASTNQTSMYLCASSSHTVNSGDAHYGQYFGPGTRLTVT.

Comment on this clone: The sample carries other DNA sequences with the same CDR3. The chain has TRBV5-1 and TRBJ2-7, with D tentatively TRBD1 (6 bases). V was trimmed by 1 base and J by 0 bases, leaving 11 bases between them. The CDR3 runs 15 residues. Per the germline V gene, CDR1 is SGHRS and CDR2 is YFSETQ. This chain's CDR3 is CASSLTGPSSYEQYF. The CDR3 bases are TGCGCCAGCAGCTTGACAGGGCCGAGCTCCTACGAGCAGTACTTC. Full variable domain (outside the CDR3, taken from reference TRBV5-1 and TRBJ2-7): KAGVTQTPRYLIKTRGQQVTLSCSPISGHRSVSWYQQTPGQGLQFLFEYFSETQRNKGNFPGRFSGRQFSNSRSEMNVSTLELGDSALYLCASSLTGPSSYEQYFGPGTRLTVT.

With respect to this clone: Different DNA sequences within this sample yield the same CDR3. The chain links TRBV27 to TRBJ2-7; 11 bases map to TRBD2. Trimming cost V 6 bases and J 0 bases; bases outside gene matches: 4. Germline V gene sequence: CDR1 MNHEY, CDR2 SMNVEV (reference sequence). The CDR3 loop spans 15 amino acids. In DNA, the CDR3 is TGTGCCAGCAGGGGTACTAGCGGGAGCTCCTACGAGCAGTACTTC. This translates into CASRGTSGSSYEQYF.

V is TRBV4-3 and J is TRBJ2-2, with 7 bases matching TRBD1. Germline CDR1 LGHNA, CDR2 YSLEER. Trimming cost V 0 bases and J 7 bases; bases outside gene matches: 8. This CDR3 comprises 16 residues. The CDR3 sequence: CASSQDQDRLHGELFF. CDR3 sequence (DNA): TGCGCCAGCAGCCAAGACCAGGACAGGTTGCACGGGGAGCTGTTTTTT.

The gene calls are TRBV5-8 and TRBJ2-7; TRBD1 might be the D (5 bases). Germline CDR1 reads SGHTS; CDR2 reads YDEGEE. V lost 0 bases to trimming and J lost 2 bases, with 6 bases between them. The CDR3 is 13 amino acids. CDR3 sequence: CASSLDRTYEQYF. CDR3 bases: TGTGCCAGCAGCTTGGACAGGACCTACGAGCAGTACTTC. Together with reference TRBV5-8 and TRBJ2-7, the CDR3 gives the full variable domain: EAGVTQSPTHLIKTRGQQATLRCSPISGHTSVYWYQQALGLGLQFLLWYDEGEERNRGNFPPRFSGRQFPNYSSELNVNALELEDSALYLCASSLDRTYEQYFGPGTRLTVT.

This chain uses TRBV4-3 with TRBJ2-7; 12 bases agree with TRBD2. CDR1 is LGHNA, CDR2 YSLEER, per germline. V was clipped by 5 bases and J by 2 bases; unmatched bases: 7. The CDR3 has 16 residues. The CDR3 coding sequence is TGCGCCAGCAGCAAAGGGACTAGCGGGCCACCCTACGAGCAGTACTTC. As protein: CASSKGTSGPPYEQYF.